This T cell receptor (beta chain) was observed in a study of T cell changes during pregnancy in multiple sclerosis. Repertoires were generated with immunoSEQ multiplex PCR, while TCRdb's copy carries only in-frame clones and drops some. The sample includes roughly 85,000 clones, roughly 92% of them seen just once. V was pared by 4 bases and J by 0 bases, with 7 bases of the junction left unmatched. Germline V lookup: CDR1 SGDLS, CDR2 YYNGEE. The CDR3 runs to 17 residues. The TCR originated in a female donor with multiple sclerosis, enrolled in a pregnancy study. This chain connects TRBV9 to TRBJ2-2; TRBD2 agrees at 9 bases. The specimen was peripheral blood, collected in the first trimester of pregnancy. In DNA, the CDR3 is TGTGCCAGCAGCAAAAGACTAGCGGCGGCGAACACCGGGGAGCTGTTTTTT. It specifies CASSKRLAAANTGELFF.